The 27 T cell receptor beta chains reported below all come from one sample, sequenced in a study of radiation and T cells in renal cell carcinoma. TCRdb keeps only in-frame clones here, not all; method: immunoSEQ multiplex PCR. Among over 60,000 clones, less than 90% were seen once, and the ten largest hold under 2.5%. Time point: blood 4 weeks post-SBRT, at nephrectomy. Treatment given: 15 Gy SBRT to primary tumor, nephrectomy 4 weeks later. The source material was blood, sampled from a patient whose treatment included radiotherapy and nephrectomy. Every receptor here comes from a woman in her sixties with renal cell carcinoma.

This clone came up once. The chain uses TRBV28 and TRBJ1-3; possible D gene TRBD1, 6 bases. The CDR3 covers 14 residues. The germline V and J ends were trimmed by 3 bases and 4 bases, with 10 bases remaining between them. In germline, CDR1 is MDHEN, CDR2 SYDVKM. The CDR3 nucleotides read TGTGCCAGCAGTTTGGGGGGGCTGGGAAACACCATATATTTT. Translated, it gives CASSLGGLGNTIYF.

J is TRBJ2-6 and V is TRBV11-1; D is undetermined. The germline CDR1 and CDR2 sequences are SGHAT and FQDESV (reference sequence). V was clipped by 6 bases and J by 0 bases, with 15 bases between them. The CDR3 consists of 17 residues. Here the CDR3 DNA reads TGTGCCAGCAGGCCAGGCCCATCTCGCTCTGGGGCCAACGTCCTGACTTTC. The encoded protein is CASRPGPSRSGANVLTF.

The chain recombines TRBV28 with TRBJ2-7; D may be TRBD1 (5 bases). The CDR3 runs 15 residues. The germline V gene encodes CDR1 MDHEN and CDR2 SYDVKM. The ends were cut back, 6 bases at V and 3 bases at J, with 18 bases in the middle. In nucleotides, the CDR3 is TGTGCCAGCAGGAGTGGGGCAGTCAACTACTACGAGCAGTACTTC. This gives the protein CASRSGAVNYYEQYF.

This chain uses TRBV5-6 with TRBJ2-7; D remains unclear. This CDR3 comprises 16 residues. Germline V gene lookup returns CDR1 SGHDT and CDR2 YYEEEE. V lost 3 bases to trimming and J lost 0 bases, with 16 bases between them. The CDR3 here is CASSSEESSSSYEQYF. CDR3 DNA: TGTGCCAGCAGCTCCGAGGAATCCTCGAGCTCCTACGAGCAGTACTTC.

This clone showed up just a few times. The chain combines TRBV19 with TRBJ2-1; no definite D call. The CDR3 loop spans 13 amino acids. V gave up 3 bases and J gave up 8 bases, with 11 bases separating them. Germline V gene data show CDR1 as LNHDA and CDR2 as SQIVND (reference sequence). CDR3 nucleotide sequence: TGTGCCAGTAGTATTGGAGTGGGATATGAGCAGTTCTTC. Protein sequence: CASSIGVGYEQFF.

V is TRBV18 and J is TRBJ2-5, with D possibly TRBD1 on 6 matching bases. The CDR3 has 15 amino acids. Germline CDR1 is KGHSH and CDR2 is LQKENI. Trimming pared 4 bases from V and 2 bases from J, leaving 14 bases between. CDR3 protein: CASSLALGQQETQYF. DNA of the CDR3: TGTGCCAGCTCACTCGCCCTCGGACAGCAAGAGACCCAGTACTTC. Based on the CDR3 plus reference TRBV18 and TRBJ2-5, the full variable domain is NAGVMQNPRHLVRRRGQEARLRCSPMKGHSHVYWYRQLPEEGLKFMVYLQKENIIDESGMPKERFSAEFPKEGPSILRIQQVVRGDSAAYFCASSLALGQQETQYFGPGTRLLVL.

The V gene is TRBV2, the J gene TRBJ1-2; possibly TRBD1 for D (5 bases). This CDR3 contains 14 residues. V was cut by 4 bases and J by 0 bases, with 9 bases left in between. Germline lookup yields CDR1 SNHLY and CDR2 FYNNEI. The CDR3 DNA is TGTGCCAGCAGTGGGGGCAATACTAACTATGGCTACACCTTC. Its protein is CASSGGNTNYGYTF.

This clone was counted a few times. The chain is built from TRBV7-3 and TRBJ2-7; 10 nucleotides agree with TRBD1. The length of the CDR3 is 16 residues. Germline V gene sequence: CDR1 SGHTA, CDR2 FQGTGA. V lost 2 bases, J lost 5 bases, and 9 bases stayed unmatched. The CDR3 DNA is TGTGCCAGCAGCTTACGCCCGGGACAGGGGAGCCACGAGCAGTACTTC. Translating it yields CASSLRPGQGSHEQYF.

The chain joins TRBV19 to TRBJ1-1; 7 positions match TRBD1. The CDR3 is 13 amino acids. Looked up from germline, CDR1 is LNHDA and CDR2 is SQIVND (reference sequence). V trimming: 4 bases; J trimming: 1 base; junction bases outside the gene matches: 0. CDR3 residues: CASSRQGNTEAFF. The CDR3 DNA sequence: TGTGCCAGTAGTAGACAGGGGAACACTGAAGCTTTCTTT.

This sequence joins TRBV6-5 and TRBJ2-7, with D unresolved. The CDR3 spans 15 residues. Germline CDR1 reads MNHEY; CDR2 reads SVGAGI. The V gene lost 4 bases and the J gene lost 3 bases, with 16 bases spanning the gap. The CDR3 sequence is CASSSYTEGLYEQYF. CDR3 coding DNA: TGTGCCAGCAGTTCTTACACCGAAGGCCTCTACGAGCAGTACTTC.

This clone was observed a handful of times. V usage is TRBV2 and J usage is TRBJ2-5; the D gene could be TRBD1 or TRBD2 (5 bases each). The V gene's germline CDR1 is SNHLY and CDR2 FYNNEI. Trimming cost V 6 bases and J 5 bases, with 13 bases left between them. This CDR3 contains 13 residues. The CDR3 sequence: CASRGTDRETQYF. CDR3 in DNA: TGTGCCAGCAGGGGGACGGACCGGGAGACCCAGTACTTC.

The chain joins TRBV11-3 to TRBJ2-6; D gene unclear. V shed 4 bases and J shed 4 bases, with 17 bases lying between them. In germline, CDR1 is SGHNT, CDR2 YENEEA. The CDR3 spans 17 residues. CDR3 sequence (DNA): TGTGCCAGCAGCTCCTACTCAGACCCGTCCGGGGCCAACGTCCTGACTTTC. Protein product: CASSSYSDPSGANVLTF.

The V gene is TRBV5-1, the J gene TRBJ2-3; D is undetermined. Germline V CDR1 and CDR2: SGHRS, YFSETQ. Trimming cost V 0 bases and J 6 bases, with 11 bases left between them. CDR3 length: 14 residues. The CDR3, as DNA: TGCGCCAGCAGCTTGGATGCCTTCGGTGATACGCAGTATTTT. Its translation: CASSLDAFGDTQYF.

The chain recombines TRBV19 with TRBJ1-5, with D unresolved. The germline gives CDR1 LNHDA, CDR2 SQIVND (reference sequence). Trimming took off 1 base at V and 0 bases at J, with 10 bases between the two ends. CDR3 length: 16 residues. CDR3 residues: CASSIGWSYSNQPQHF. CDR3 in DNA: TGTGCCAGTAGTATAGGGTGGAGTTATAGCAATCAGCCCCAGCATTTT.

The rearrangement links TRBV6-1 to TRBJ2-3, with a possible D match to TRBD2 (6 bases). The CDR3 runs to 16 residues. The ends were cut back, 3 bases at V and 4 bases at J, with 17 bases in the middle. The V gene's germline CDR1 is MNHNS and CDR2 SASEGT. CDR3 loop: CASSEITGPSADTQYF. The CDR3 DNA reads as TGTGCCAGCAGTGAGATCACGGGCCCTAGCGCAGATACGCAGTATTTT.

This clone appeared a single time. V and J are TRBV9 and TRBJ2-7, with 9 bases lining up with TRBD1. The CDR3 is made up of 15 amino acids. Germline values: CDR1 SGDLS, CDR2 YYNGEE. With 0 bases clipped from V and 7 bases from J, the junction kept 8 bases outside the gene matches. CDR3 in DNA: TGTGCCAGCAGCGTAGGGGGACAGGGATTCGGAGAGCAGTACTTC. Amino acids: CASSVGGQGFGEQYF.

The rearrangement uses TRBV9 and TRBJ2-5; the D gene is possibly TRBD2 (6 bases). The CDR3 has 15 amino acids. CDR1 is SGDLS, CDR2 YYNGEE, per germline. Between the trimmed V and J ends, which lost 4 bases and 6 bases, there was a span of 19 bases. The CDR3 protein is CASSTDPGTRKTQYF. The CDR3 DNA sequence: TGTGCCAGCAGCACTGATCCCGGGACTCGAAAGACCCAGTACTTC.

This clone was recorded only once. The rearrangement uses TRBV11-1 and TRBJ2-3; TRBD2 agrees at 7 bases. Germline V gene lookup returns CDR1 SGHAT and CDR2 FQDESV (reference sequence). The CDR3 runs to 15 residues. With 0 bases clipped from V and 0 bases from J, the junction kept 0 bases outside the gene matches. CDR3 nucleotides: TGTGCCAGCAGCTTAGCAGCGGGAAGCACAGATACGCAGTATTTT. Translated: CASSLAAGSTDTQYF.

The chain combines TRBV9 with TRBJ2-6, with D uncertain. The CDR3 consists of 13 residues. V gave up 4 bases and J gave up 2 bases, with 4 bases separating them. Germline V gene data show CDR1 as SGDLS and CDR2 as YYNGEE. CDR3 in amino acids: CASSIPGANVLTF. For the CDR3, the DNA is TGTGCCAGCAGCATCCCTGGGGCCAACGTCCTGACTTTC.

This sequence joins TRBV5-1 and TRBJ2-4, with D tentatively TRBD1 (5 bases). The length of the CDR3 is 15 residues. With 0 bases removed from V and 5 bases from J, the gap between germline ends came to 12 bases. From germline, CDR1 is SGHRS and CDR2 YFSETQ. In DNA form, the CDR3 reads TGCGCCAGCAGCTTGGAAGTAGGGGCTGAAAACATTCAGTACTTC. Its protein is CASSLEVGAENIQYF.

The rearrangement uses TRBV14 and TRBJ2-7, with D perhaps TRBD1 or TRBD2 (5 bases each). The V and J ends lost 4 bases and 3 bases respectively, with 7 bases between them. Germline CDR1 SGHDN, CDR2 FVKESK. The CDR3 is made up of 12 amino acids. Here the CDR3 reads CASSRDGYEQYF. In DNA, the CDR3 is TGTGCCAGCAGCCGGGACGGCTACGAGCAGTACTTC.

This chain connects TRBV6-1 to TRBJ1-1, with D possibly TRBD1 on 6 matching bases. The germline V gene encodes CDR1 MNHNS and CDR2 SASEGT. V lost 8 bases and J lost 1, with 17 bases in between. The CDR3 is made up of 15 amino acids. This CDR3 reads CASLDRFGKNTEAFF. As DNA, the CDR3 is TGTGCCAGCCTTGACAGGTTCGGGAAGAACACTGAAGCTTTCTTT.

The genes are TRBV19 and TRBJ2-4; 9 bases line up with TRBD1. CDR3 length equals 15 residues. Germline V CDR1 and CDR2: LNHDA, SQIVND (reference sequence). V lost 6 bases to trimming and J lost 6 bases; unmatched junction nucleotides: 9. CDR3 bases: TGTGCCAGTAGACCACTTACGACAGGGGGAAACATTCAGTACTTC. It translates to CASRPLTTGGNIQYF.

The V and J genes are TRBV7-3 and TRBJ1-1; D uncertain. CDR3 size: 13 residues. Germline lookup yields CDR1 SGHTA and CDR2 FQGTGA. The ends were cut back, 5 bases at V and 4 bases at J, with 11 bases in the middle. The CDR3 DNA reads TGTGCCAGCAGCCAAGAGGTTGGCACTGAAGCTTTCTTT. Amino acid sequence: CASSQEVGTEAFF.

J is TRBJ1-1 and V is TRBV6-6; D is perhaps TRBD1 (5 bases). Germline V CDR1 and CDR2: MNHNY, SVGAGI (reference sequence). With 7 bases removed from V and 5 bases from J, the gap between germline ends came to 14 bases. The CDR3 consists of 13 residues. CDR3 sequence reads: CASTAPGSTEAFF. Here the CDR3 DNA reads TGTGCCAGCACCGCGCCAGGGTCAACTGAAGCTTTCTTT.

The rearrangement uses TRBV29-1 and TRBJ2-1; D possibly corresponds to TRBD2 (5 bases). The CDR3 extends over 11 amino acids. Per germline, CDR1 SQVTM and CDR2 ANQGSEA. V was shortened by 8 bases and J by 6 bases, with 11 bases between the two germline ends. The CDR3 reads CSLRRSNEQFF. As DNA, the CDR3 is TGCAGCCTCAGGAGGAGCAATGAGCAGTTCTTC.

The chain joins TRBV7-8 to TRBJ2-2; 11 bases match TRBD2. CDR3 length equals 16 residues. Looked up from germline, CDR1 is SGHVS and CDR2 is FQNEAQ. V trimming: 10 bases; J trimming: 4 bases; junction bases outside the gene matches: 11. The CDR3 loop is CATLNRLAGSTGELFF. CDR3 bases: TGTGCCACCCTAAACAGACTAGCGGGGAGCACCGGGGAGCTGTTTTTT.